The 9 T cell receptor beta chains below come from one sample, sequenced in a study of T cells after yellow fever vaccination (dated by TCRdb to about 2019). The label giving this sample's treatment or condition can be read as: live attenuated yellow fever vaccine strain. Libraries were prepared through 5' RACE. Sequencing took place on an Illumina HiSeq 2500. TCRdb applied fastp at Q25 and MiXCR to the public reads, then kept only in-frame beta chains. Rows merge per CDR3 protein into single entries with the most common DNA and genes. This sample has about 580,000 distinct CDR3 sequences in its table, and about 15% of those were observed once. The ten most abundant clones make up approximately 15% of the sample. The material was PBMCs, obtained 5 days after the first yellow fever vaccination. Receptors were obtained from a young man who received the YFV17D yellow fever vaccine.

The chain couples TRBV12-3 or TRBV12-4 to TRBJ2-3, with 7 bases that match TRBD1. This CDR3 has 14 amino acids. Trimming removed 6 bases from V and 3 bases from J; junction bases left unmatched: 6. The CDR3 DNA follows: TGTGCCAGCAGCCGGGACAGCTGGACAGATACGCAGTATTTT. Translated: CASSRDSWTDTQYF.

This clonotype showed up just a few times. The CDR3: CASSPSAGGGELFF. DNA for the CDR3: TGTGCCAGCAGCCCCAGCGCGGGGGGCGGGGAGCTGTTTTTT. The genes are TRBV27 and TRBJ2-2; 8 nucleotides align to TRBD2. Germline trimming cut 6 bases from V and 7 bases from J; bases unmatched to any gene: 7. Germline V lookup: CDR1 MNHEY, CDR2 SMNVEV (reference sequence). The CDR3 is 14 residues long.

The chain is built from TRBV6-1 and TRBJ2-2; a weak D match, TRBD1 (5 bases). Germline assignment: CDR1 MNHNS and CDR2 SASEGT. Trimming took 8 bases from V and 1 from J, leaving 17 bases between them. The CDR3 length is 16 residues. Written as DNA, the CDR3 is TGTGCCAGCGGAAGGCAGGGCCAAATGAACACCGGGGAGCTGTTTTTT. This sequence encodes CASGRQGQMNTGELFF.

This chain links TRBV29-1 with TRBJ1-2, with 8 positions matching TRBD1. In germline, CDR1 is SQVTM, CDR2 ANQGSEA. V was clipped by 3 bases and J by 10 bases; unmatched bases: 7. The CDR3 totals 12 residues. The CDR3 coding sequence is TGCAGCGTTGACGGACAGGACAGGGCCTACACCTTC. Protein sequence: CSVDGQDRAYTF.

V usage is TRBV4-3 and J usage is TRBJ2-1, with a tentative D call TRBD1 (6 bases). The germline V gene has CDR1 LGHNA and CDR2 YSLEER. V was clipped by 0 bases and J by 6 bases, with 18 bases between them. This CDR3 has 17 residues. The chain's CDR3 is CASSQDRGQGFSNEQFF. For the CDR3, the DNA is TGCGCCAGCAGCCAAGATAGAGGGCAGGGGTTTAGCAATGAGCAGTTCTTC.

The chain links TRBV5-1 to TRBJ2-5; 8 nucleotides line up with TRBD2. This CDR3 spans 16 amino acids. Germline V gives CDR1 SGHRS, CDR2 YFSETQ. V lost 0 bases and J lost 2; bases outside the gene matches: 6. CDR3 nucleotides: TGCGCCAGCAGCTTGGGGATAGCGGGGCGACAAGAGACCCAGTACTTC. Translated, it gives CASSLGIAGRQETQYF.

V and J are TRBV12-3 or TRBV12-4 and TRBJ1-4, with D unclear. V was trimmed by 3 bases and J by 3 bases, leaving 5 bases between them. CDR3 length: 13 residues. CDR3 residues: CASSFPSNEKLFF. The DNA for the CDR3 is TGTGCCAGCAGTTTTCCATCTAATGAAAAACTGTTTTTT.

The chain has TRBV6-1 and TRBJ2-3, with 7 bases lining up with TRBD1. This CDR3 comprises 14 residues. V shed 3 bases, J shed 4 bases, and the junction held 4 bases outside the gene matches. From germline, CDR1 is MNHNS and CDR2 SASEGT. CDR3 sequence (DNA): TGTGCCAGCAGTGAGCAGACAGGGTCAGATACGCAGTATTTT. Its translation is CASSEQTGSDTQYF.

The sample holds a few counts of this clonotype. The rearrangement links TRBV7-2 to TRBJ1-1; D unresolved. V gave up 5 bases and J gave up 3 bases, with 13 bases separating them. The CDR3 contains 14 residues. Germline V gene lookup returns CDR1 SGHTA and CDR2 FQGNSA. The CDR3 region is CASSIGSWDTEAFF. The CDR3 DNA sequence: TGTGCCAGCAGCATCGGGAGTTGGGACACTGAAGCTTTCTTT.